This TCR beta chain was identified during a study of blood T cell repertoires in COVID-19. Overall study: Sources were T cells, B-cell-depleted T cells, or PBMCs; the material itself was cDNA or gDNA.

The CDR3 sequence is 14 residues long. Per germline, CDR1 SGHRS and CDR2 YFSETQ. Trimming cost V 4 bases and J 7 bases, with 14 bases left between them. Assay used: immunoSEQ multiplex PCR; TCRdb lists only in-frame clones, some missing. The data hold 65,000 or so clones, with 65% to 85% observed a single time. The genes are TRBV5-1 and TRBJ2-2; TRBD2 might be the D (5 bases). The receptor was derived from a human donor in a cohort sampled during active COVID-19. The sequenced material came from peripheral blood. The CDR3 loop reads CASSTQRESGELFF. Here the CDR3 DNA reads TGCGCCAGCAGCACGCAAAGGGAGAGCGGGGAGCTGTTTTTT.